This T cell receptor beta chain emerged from a study of cytomegalovirus exposure and HLA in healthy donors. Overall study results and limits: In a later analysis, fewer than 20,000 TCR beta sequences were associated with HLA alleles at 0.05 false discovery rate. Exclusion as indistinguishable affected some V segments, including TRBV6-2 and TRBV6-3. For TCR beta chains, V- and J-gene trimming was later linked to a missense DCLRE1C variant.

Each donor was nominally healthy when sampled (though unrecorded immune exposures were likely). PCR employed 60 Vbeta and 13 Jbeta primers. Only in-frame clones appear in the TCRdb table, and some are missing; sequencing was by immunoSEQ multiplex PCR. This table has roughly 180,000 clones, about 82% appearing once. The CDR3 is made up of 15 amino acids. V was cut by 2 bases and J by 3 bases, with 13 bases left in between. CDR1 and CDR2 (germline): LNHNV, YYDKDF (reference sequence). Regarding this clone: Antigen specificity is unknown.

The chain combines TRBV15 with TRBJ1-1; maybe TRBD1 (5 bases). The clonotype was recovered from a man aged 18 to 30 in good health and CMV-seronegative. What was sequenced was PBMCs. The chain's CDR3 is CATSRKSGGYTEAFF. The CDR3 DNA is TGTGCCACCAGCAGAAAAAGCGGGGGGTACACTGAAGCTTTCTTT.